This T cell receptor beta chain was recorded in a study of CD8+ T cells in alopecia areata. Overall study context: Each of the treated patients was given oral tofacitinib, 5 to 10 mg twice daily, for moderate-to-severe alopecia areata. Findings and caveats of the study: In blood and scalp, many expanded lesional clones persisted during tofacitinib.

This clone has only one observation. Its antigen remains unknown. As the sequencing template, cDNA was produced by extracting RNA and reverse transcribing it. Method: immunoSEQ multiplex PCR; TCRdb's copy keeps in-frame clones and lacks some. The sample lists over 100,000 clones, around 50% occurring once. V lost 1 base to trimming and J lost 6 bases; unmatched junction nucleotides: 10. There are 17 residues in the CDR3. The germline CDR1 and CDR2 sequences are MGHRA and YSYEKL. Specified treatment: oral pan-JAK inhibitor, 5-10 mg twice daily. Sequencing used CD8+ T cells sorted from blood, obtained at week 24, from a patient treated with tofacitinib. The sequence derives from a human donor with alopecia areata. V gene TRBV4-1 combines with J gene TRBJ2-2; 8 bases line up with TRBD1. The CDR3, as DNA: TGCGCCAGCAGCCAAGTTAGTTGGACAGGGAAGGCCGGGGAGCTGTTTTTT. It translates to CASSQVSWTGKAGELFF.